Shown below are 10 T cell receptor beta chains from a single sample sequenced in a study of identical twins. TCRdb re-analysed the 5' RACE reads in MiXCR, keeping a single row per CDR3 protein. Among around 530,000 distinct CDR3 sequences, 13% to 15% were seen once, and the ten largest hold less than 0.5%. This sample also appeared in a second study, on yellow fever vaccine responses in identical twins.

Source material: CD4+ T cells sorted from blood. The origin of the receptors is a woman between 18 and 29 years old in good health.

The gene calls are TRBV10-3 and TRBJ1-6; a weak D match, TRBD1 (6 bases). The V gene's germline CDR1 is ENHRY and CDR2 SYGVKD. The germline V and J ends were trimmed by 0 bases and 5 bases, with 14 bases remaining between them. The CDR3 extends over 17 amino acids. CDR3 protein: CAISESAAGANNSPLHF. CDR3 coding DNA: TGTGCCATCAGTGAGTCGGCGGCAGGGGCGAATAATTCACCCCTCCACTTT.

This clonotype was seen only a few times. The chain joins TRBV29-1 to TRBJ2-1; no clear D. Germline loops: CDR1 SQVTM, CDR2 ANQGSEA. This CDR3 spans 12 amino acids. V was cut by 4 bases and J by 10 bases, with 14 bases left in between. The CDR3: CSVGPPSREQFF. Here the CDR3 DNA reads TGCAGCGTTGGCCCCCCTAGTAGAGAGCAGTTCTTC.

This clonotype was counted a few times. The gene calls are TRBV20-1 and TRBJ2-3; 10 bases fit TRBD2. Germline CDR1 is DFQATT and CDR2 is SNEGSKA (reference sequence). The length of the CDR3 is 16 residues. Germline trimming cut 5 bases from V and 3 bases from J; bases unmatched to any gene: 11. The chain's CDR3 is CSAPWGLAGVTDTQYF. The CDR3 DNA reads TGCAGTGCTCCGTGGGGCCTAGCGGGGGTTACAGATACGCAGTATTTT.

J is TRBJ2-1 and V is TRBV27; D might be TRBD1 (5 bases). The V gene's germline CDR1 is MNHEY and CDR2 SMNVEV (reference sequence). V was trimmed by 1 base and J by 2 bases, leaving 15 bases between them. The CDR3 runs 17 residues. CDR3: CASSLYPRQGPYNEQFF. CDR3 nucleotides: TGTGCCAGCAGTTTATATCCGAGGCAGGGCCCCTACAATGAGCAGTTCTTC.

Only a few counts were recorded for this clonotype. The CDR3 nucleotides read TGCAGTGCTAGACCTTGGACTAGCGGCGAAGAGACCCAGTACTTC. Encoded protein: CSARPWTSGEETQYF. V gene TRBV20-1 combines with J gene TRBJ2-5, with TRBD2 matching over 10 bases. Germline CDR1 DFQATT, CDR2 SNEGSKA (reference sequence). After removal of 2 bases from V and 3 bases from J, the junction contained 6 bases not matched to a gene. The CDR3 is 15 amino acids.

This clonotype was found a few times. The rearrangement links TRBV24-1 to TRBJ1-5; 10 bases map to TRBD1. CDR3 length: 15 amino acids. The junction had 4 bases not matched to a gene; V was cut back by 5 bases and J by 4 bases. The germline V gene has CDR1 KGHDR and CDR2 SFDVKD. The chain's CDR3 is CATSVGTGENQPQHF. CDR3 sequence (DNA): TGTGCCACCAGTGTGGGGACAGGGGAAAATCAGCCCCAGCATTTT.

J is TRBJ2-1 and V is TRBV11-2; 8 bases match TRBD2. The CDR3 covers 18 residues. Germline CDR1 SGHAT, CDR2 FQNNGV. The V and J ends lost 2 bases and 10 bases, in that order; junction bases with no gene match: 19. The CDR3 DNA reads TGTGCCAGCAGCTTAAGGCCGGACTTGGGCGGGAGGCTTACCGAGCAGTTCTTC. Translation gives CASSLRPDLGGRLTEQFF.

This rearrangement joins TRBV7-9 to TRBJ2-7; 7 nucleotides align to TRBD1. Germline CDR1 and CDR2: SEHNR and FQNEAQ (reference sequence). There are 16 residues in the CDR3. V trimming: 5 bases; J trimming: 3 bases; junction bases outside the gene matches: 13. As DNA, the CDR3 is TGTGCCAGCAGCCCTTGGGCGACAGGGAACGGCTACGAGCAGTACTTC. Translating gives CASSPWATGNGYEQYF.

This clonotype was counted ten times or more. The CDR3 DNA follows: TGCGCCAGCAGCCAACAACCCTTTGGGGATTATATTGGAAACACCATATATTTT. Protein sequence: CASSQQPFGDYIGNTIYF. V gene TRBV4-1 combines with J gene TRBJ1-3, with D hard to call. Between the trimmed V and J ends, which lost 2 bases and 3 bases, there was a span of 20 bases. The CDR3 sequence is 18 residues long. CDR1 is MGHRA, CDR2 YSYEKL, per germline.

This clonotype was seen a handful of times. This sequence joins TRBV7-9 and TRBJ1-2, with D possibly being TRBD1 (5 bases). The CDR3 loop spans 14 amino acids. The germline V gene encodes CDR1 SEHNR and CDR2 FQNEAQ (reference sequence). V was pared by 6 bases and J by 3 bases, with 14 bases between. CDR3 DNA: TGTGCCAGCAGGCCTACCGGGACGGACTATGGCTACACCTTC. Its protein is CASRPTGTDYGYTF.